One and the same sample provided the 3 T cell receptor beta chains below, sequenced in a study of shared clonotypes between healthy human individuals. This table comes from immunoSEQ multiplex PCR, and its TCRdb copy is limited to in-frame clones, with some not included. The table lists fewer than 650,000 clones, 76% of them singletons. Sequences were obtained from PBMCs. The receptors derive from a woman aged 40 to 50 in good health. Some clones in this sample may be carry-over from other donors' samples.

This chain connects TRBV28 to TRBJ1-1; D might be TRBD1 (5 bases). Germline V gene lookup returns CDR1 MDHEN and CDR2 SYDVKM. The CDR3 loop spans 15 amino acids. V shed 1 base and J shed 5 bases, with 14 bases lying between them. CDR3 bases: TGTGCCAGCAGTTTATTGGGGGGGAAGGGAACTGAAGCTTTCTTT. Its translation is CASSLLGGKGTEAFF.

On this clone itself: This sample includes further DNA sequences coding for the same CDR3. The CDR3 region is CASSPPGGSNQPQHF. CDR3 sequence (DNA): TGTGCCAGTAGCCCACCGGGGGGGAGCAATCAGCCCCAGCATTTT. The chain has TRBV19 and TRBJ1-5, with D tentatively TRBD1 (5 bases). The CDR3 runs to 15 residues. Germline CDR1 reads LNHDA; CDR2 reads SQIVND (reference sequence). Trimming pared 6 bases from V and 1 base from J, leaving 13 bases between.

This clone showed up just a few times. This chain links TRBV6-1 with TRBJ2-7; 8 nucleotides line up with TRBD1. This CDR3 region has 14 residues. Looked up from germline, CDR1 is MNHNS and CDR2 is SASEGT. V gave up 2 bases and J gave up 3 bases; unmatched junction bases: 3. CDR3 sequence (DNA): TGTGCCAGCAGTGAACAGGGGGCTAGCTACGAGCAGTACTTC. Its translation: CASSEQGASYEQYF.